Reported below is one TCR beta chain. V lost 3 bases and J lost 6, with 14 bases in between. Germline CDR1 KGHSH, CDR2 LQKENI. The CDR3 covers 14 residues. The sample comes from a study of beta chain features in type 1 diabetes. Investigators reverse transcribed all isolated RNA, so they sequenced expressed TCRB transcripts. The protocol was immunoSEQ multiplex PCR, while the TCRdb copy is restricted to in-frame clones and leaves out a portion. Seen here are fewer than 900,000 clones, about a sixth observed once, and the top ten hold 0.02% to 0.025%. Sequencing was performed on naive CD4+ T cells from blood. The V gene is TRBV18, the J gene TRBJ1-1; no clear D. The receptor's source is a woman between 18 and 30 years old in good health. CDR3 sequence reads: CASSPATSGSEAFF. CDR3 coding DNA: TGTGCCAGCTCACCTGCGACGTCGGGCTCTGAAGCTTTCTTT. Variable domain in full (rest from reference TRBV18 and TRBJ1-1): NAGVMQNPRHLVRRRGQEARLRCSPMKGHSHVYWYRQLPEEGLKFMVYLQKENIIDESGMPKERFSAEFPKEGPSILRIQQVVRGDSAAYFCASSPATSGSEAFFGQGTRLTVV.